The 30 T cell receptor beta chains listed next were all sequenced from one sample in a study of blood T cell repertoires in COVID-19. The method was immunoSEQ multiplex PCR; TCRdb's version includes in-frame clones alone and lacks a portion of them. The sample shows 180,000 or so clones, around 85% of them seen only once. Sequencing was carried out using PBMCs or T cells enriched from blood (not recorded which). Receptors were obtained from a man aged 35-49 years who had recovered from COVID-19.

This clone has only a few counts. The chain joins TRBV6-4 to TRBJ2-1, with 7 bases fitting TRBD2. The CDR3 sequence is 15 residues long. Trimming removed 0 bases from V and 8 bases from J; junction bases left unmatched: 7. CDR1 and CDR2 from the germline V gene are MRHNA and SNTAGT. The CDR3 bases are TGTGCCAGCAGTGACTCGGGGGGGGGAGGCGATGAGCAGTTCTTC. The encoded protein is CASSDSGGGGDEQFF.

The gene calls are TRBV9 and TRBJ1-5, with D tentatively TRBD1 (5 bases). This CDR3 has 15 amino acids. Germline CDR1 SGDLS, CDR2 YYNGEE. V was trimmed by 4 bases and J by 5 bases, leaving 16 bases between them. The CDR3 DNA follows: TGTGCCAGCAGCTTCGGGACTGGTTCGGATCAGCCCCAGCATTTT. Protein product: CASSFGTGSDQPQHF.

The rearrangement links TRBV18 to TRBJ1-1, with a weak D call TRBD1 (5 bases). The V gene lost 2 bases and the J gene lost 1 base, with 14 bases spanning the gap. The CDR3 sequence is 16 residues long. Looked up from germline, CDR1 is KGHSH and CDR2 is LQKENI. For the CDR3, the DNA is TGTGCCAGCTCACCAGGGGAACAGGAGAAGAACACTGAAGCTTTCTTT. Translating it yields CASSPGEQEKNTEAFF. The whole variable domain, filled in from reference TRBV18 and TRBJ1-1, reads NAGVMQNPRHLVRRRGQEARLRCSPMKGHSHVYWYRQLPEEGLKFMVYLQKENIIDESGMPKERFSAEFPKEGPSILRIQQVVRGDSAAYFCASSPGEQEKNTEAFFGQGTRLTVV.

This clone is a singleton in its sample. J is TRBJ2-7 and V is TRBV25-1; possible D gene TRBD1, 6 bases. Trimming shortened V by 8 bases and J by 2 bases, and 16 bases separated the two germline ends. The CDR3 totals 14 residues. CDR1 and CDR2 from the germline V gene are MGHDK and SYGVNS. The CDR3 region is CASQGGTIPYEQYF. In DNA form, the CDR3 reads TGTGCCAGCCAAGGGGGTACAATCCCCTACGAGCAGTACTTC.

J is TRBJ1-2 and V is TRBV7-9; D unclear. V dropped 5 bases and J dropped 4 bases, with 11 bases sitting between them. Germline loops: CDR1 SEHNR, CDR2 FQNEAQ (reference sequence). There are 13 residues in the CDR3. The chain's CDR3 is CASSPDRFYGYTF. In nucleotides, the CDR3 is TGTGCCAGCAGCCCAGATCGATTCTATGGCTACACCTTC. Complete variable domain (other parts from reference TRBV7-9 and TRBJ1-2): DTGVSQNPRHKITKRGQNVTFRCDPISEHNRLYWYRQTLGQGPEFLTYFQNEAQLEKSRLLSDRFSAERPKGSFSTLEIQRTEQGDSAMYLCASSPDRFYGYTFGSGTRLTVV.

Details on this clone: An end of the junction differs from the germline gene, which may be a read error. At the DNA level, this CDR3 is encoded by other sequences in the same sample as well. The rearrangement links TRBV29-1 to TRBJ1-1; perhaps TRBD1 as D (6 bases). The CDR3 is 13 amino acids. The germline CDR1 and CDR2 sequences are SQVTM and ANQGSEA. The CDR3 loop is CSGSGHLNTEAFF. CDR3 sequence (DNA): TGTAGCGGTTCGGGACACCTGAACACTGAAGCTTTCTTT.

The rearrangement uses TRBV5-1 and TRBJ1-1, with unresolved D. There are 14 residues in the CDR3. Trimming took off 4 bases at V and 0 bases at J, with 10 bases between the two ends. Germline V gene sequence: CDR1 SGHRS, CDR2 YFSETQ. The CDR3 reads CASSVVQMNTEAFF. CDR3 DNA sequence: TGCGCCAGCAGCGTGGTACAGATGAACACTGAAGCTTTCTTT.

The chain combines TRBV9 with TRBJ1-2, with D possibly TRBD1 on 6 matching bases. This CDR3 is built from 14 residues. Trimming removed 6 bases from V and 0 bases from J, with 12 bases in between. The germline V gene encodes CDR1 SGDLS and CDR2 YYNGEE. The CDR3 DNA reads TGTGCCAGCATGGGGGCTGGGGCTAACTATGGCTACACCTTC. Translating it yields CASMGAGANYGYTF.

This chain joins TRBV20-1 and TRBJ2-3; 7 positions agree with TRBD1. The CDR3 totals 10 residues. Germline V gene lookup returns CDR1 DFQATT and CDR2 SNEGSKA (reference sequence). CDR3 DNA sequence: TGCACAGGGGGTGCAGATACGCAGTATTTT. Translation gives CTGGADTQYF.

The V and J genes are TRBV27 and TRBJ1-4; TRBD1 aligns across 8 bases. The CDR3 has 18 residues. Germline CDR1 is MNHEY and CDR2 is SMNVEV (reference sequence). After removal of 4 bases from V and 0 bases from J, the junction contained 10 bases not matched to a gene. CDR3 protein: CASSSTGVRAATNEKLFF. The DNA of the CDR3 is TGTGCCAGCAGTTCGACAGGGGTTAGAGCAGCAACTAATGAAAAACTGTTTTTT.

The V and J genes are TRBV6-5 and TRBJ1-6, with D tentatively TRBD1 (5 bases). The CDR3 totals 14 residues. V lost 7 bases to trimming and J lost 12 bases, with 19 bases between them. Germline-derived CDR1 and CDR2 are MNHEY and SVGAGI. CDR3 sequence: CASTKDGRVGPLHF. As DNA, the CDR3 is TGTGCCAGCACCAAGGACGGCAGGGTAGGACCCCTCCACTTT.

This chain connects TRBV2 to TRBJ1-2; a possible D gene is TRBD1 (6 bases). V was trimmed by 7 bases and J by 1 base, leaving 19 bases between them. This CDR3 has 16 amino acids. Germline CDR1 is SNHLY and CDR2 is FYNNEI. For the CDR3, the DNA is TGTGCCAGCAAGGATGTAGGGGGGGAGAATAACTATGGCTACACCTTC. Translating it yields CASKDVGGENNYGYTF. The entire variable domain, with the rest obtained from reference TRBV2 and TRBJ1-2, is as follows: EPEVTQTPSHQVTQMGQEVILRCVPISNHLYFYWYRQILGQKVEFLVSFYNNEISEKSEIFDDQFSVERPDGSNFTLKIRSTKLEDSAMYFCASKDVGGENNYGYTFGSGTRLTVV.

This chain uses TRBV14 with TRBJ2-7, with 8 bases that match TRBD1. Germline values: CDR1 SGHDN, CDR2 FVKESK. The trim removed 2 bases at V and 4 bases at J, leaving 7 bases unmatched. This CDR3 is built from 15 residues. CDR3 loop: CASSQTDRVDYEQYF. CDR3 in DNA: TGTGCCAGCAGCCAAACGGACAGGGTGGATTACGAGCAGTACTTC.

The chain carries TRBV10-3 and TRBJ1-1, with a possible D match to TRBD1 (6 bases). Trimming removed 2 bases at V and 0 bases at J, with 10 bases between. Germline CDR1 and CDR2: ENHRY and SYGVKD. The CDR3 covers 15 residues. CDR3: CAISERGGLNTEAFF. The CDR3 bases are TGTGCCATCAGTGAGAGAGGGGGACTGAACACTGAAGCTTTCTTT.

The CDR3 coding sequence is TGTGCCAGCAGTTTAGGAGGGGGCGAGGGCTACACCTTC. Protein product: CASSLGGGEGYTF. J is TRBJ1-2 and V is TRBV12-3 or TRBV12-4, with 7 bases that match TRBD1. Trimming cost V 1 base and J 8 bases; bases outside gene matches: 4. The CDR3 loop spans 13 amino acids.

The chain couples TRBV5-4 to TRBJ2-3; 12 nucleotides line up with TRBD2. After removal of 4 bases from V and 5 bases from J, the junction contained 5 bases not matched to a gene. Germline assignment: CDR1 SGHNT and CDR2 YYREEE (reference sequence). This CDR3 is built from 15 residues. CDR3 sequence (DNA): TGTGCCAGCAGCCCGACTAGCGGGGGTAAAGATACGCAGTATTTT. This translates into CASSPTSGGKDTQYF. Combining the CDR3 with reference TRBV5-4 and TRBJ2-3 gives the whole variable domain ETGVTQSPTHLIKTRGQQVTLRCSSQSGHNTVSWYQQALGQGPQFIFQYYREEENGRGNFPPRFSGLQFPNYSSELNVNALELDDSALYLCASSPTSGGKDTQYFGPGTRLTVL.

A single count supports this clone. The chain is built from TRBV6-2 or TRBV6-3 and TRBJ2-7; D possibly corresponds to TRBD2 (5 bases). V was trimmed by 2 bases and J by 0 bases, leaving 23 bases between them. The CDR3 contains 19 residues. Germline V CDR1 and CDR2: MNHEY, SVGEGT. The CDR3 region has the DNA TGTGCCAGCAGTTACCCGGAGGTGCCAAAGGGCCCGTTCTCCTACGAGCAGTACTTC. This sequence encodes CASSYPEVPKGPFSYEQYF.

This sequence joins TRBV30 and TRBJ1-4; D not certain. V was clipped by 2 bases and J by 2 bases, with 18 bases between them. Germline V gives CDR1 GTSNPN, CDR2 SVGIG (reference sequence). CDR3 size: 17 residues. The CDR3 nucleotides are TGTGCCTGGAGTAAAAGGATCGGGGAAAGGACTAATGAAAAACTGTTTTTT. This gives the protein CAWSKRIGERTNEKLFF.

V gene TRBV5-1 combines with J gene TRBJ1-2; D is perhaps TRBD1 (6 bases). V lost 2 bases to trimming and J lost 6 bases, with 14 bases between them. This CDR3 region has 14 residues. Germline values: CDR1 SGHRS, CDR2 YFSETQ. CDR3 in DNA: TGCGCCAGCAGCTTAAGGACAGATGGCCATGGCTACACCTTC. Amino acids: CASSLRTDGHGYTF.

The chain joins TRBV7-3 to TRBJ1-1, with a tentative D call TRBD1 (5 bases). V lost 2 bases and J 6 bases, leaving 10 bases between the germline ends. The V gene's germline CDR1 is SGHTA and CDR2 FQGTGA. CDR3 length: 13 amino acids. The CDR3 reads CASSLRGTAEAFF. Here the CDR3 DNA reads TGTGCCAGCAGCTTACGGGGGACCGCTGAAGCTTTCTTT. Full variable domain (outside the CDR3, taken from reference TRBV7-3 and TRBJ1-1): GAGVSQTPSNKVTEKGKYVELRCDPISGHTALYWYRQSLGQGPEFLIYFQGTGAADDSGLPNDRFFAVRPEGSVSTLKIQRTERGDSAVYLCASSLRGTAEAFFGQGTRLTVV.

A single count supports this clone. This chain connects TRBV6-6 to TRBJ1-5; D remains unclear. Germline-derived CDR1 and CDR2 are MNHNY and SVGAGI (reference sequence). V lost 8 bases to trimming and J lost 0 bases, with 14 bases between them. The CDR3 is made up of 15 amino acids. This CDR3 is CASFYNDNSNQPQHF. CDR3 coding DNA: TGTGCCAGCTTTTACAATGACAATAGCAATCAGCCCCAGCATTTT.

This sequence joins TRBV7-8 and TRBJ2-7; D unclear. The V gene lost 3 bases and the J gene lost 0 bases, with 6 bases spanning the gap. The CDR3 is 13 residues long. Looked up from germline, CDR1 is SGHVS and CDR2 is FQNEAQ. CDR3 region: CASSFASSYEQYF. DNA of the CDR3: TGTGCCAGCAGCTTCGCCAGCTCCTACGAGCAGTACTTC.

CDR3 nucleotide sequence: TGTGCCAGCAGCTCGTACTACGAGCAGTACTTC. Encoded protein: CASSSYYEQYF. The V and J genes are TRBV7-2 and TRBJ2-7; D uncertain. The CDR3 is made up of 11 amino acids. Between the trimmed V and J ends, which lost 4 bases and 3 bases, there was a span of 4 bases. Germline lookup yields CDR1 SGHTA and CDR2 FQGNSA. Together with reference TRBV7-2 and TRBJ2-7, the CDR3 gives the full variable domain: GAGVSQSPSNKVTEKGKDVELRCDPISGHTALYWYRQSLGQGLEFLIYFQGNSAPDKSGLPSDRFSAERTGGSVSTLTIQRTQQEDSAVYLCASSSYYEQYFGPGTRLTVT.

The rearrangement links TRBV30 to TRBJ2-1; D perhaps matches TRBD1 (5 bases). The CDR3 is 15 amino acids. Deletions cut 1 base from V and 6 bases from J, with 16 bases between. Per the germline V gene, CDR1 is GTSNPN and CDR2 is SVGIG (reference sequence). The CDR3 is CAWSGGRVGFNEQFF. CDR3 sequence (DNA): TGTGCCTGGAGTGGCGGCAGGGTCGGATTCAATGAGCAGTTCTTC.

This clone was counted once. The genes are TRBV3-1 (or the pseudogene TRBV3-2) and TRBJ2-5, with TRBD2 matching 7 bases. The V gene's germline CDR1 is LGHDT and CDR2 YNNKEL (reference sequence). J gave up 0 bases and V 3 bases, and 4 bases lay outside the gene matches. CDR3 length: 15 residues. The CDR3 protein is CASSQGRGYQETQYF. CDR3 sequence (DNA): TGTGCCAGCAGCCAGGGGCGGGGGTACCAAGAGACCCAGTACTTC.

In DNA form, the CDR3 reads TGTGCCAGCAGCCTGGGACAGGGTTTTGAAAAACTGTTTTTT. It yields the protein CASSLGQGFEKLFF. The chain links TRBV9 to TRBJ1-4, with 9 bases aligning to TRBD1. Germline loops: CDR1 SGDLS, CDR2 YYNGEE. The CDR3 covers 14 residues. V was clipped by 4 bases and J by 7 bases; unmatched bases: 5.

V usage is TRBV29-1 and J usage is TRBJ1-1, with D unclear. This CDR3 spans 13 amino acids. V was trimmed by 2 bases and J by 1 base, leaving 8 bases between them. Germline assignment: CDR1 SQVTM and CDR2 ANQGSEA. This CDR3 is CSVEWSENTEAFF. The CDR3 bases are TGCAGCGTTGAATGGTCAGAGAACACTGAAGCTTTCTTT.

V is TRBV20-1 and J is TRBJ1-5; 9 nucleotides match TRBD1. The CDR3 spans 17 residues. Looked up from germline, CDR1 is DFQATT and CDR2 is SNEGSKA (reference sequence). The J segment lost 0 bases and the V segment lost 3 bases, leaving 9 bases of the junction unmatched. This CDR3 reads CSASRGQGANSNQPQHF. The CDR3 bases are TGCAGTGCTAGTAGGGGACAGGGCGCAAATAGCAATCAGCCCCAGCATTTT.

The V and J genes are TRBV27 and TRBJ2-7; possibly TRBD2 for D (5 bases). CDR1 and CDR2 (germline): MNHEY, SMNVEV (reference sequence). The CDR3 is made up of 11 amino acids. V gave up 5 bases and J gave up 6 bases, with 8 bases separating them. CDR3 DNA sequence: TGTGCCAGCAGTCGGGGAGTCGAGCAGTACTTC. It yields the protein CASSRGVEQYF.

The chain employs TRBV28 and TRBJ2-7; unclear D gene. The CDR3 sequence is 12 residues long. The V and J ends lost 2 bases and 3 bases respectively, with 5 bases between them. Germline CDR1 and CDR2: MDHEN and SYDVKM. The CDR3 spells CASSLDFYEQYF. The CDR3 DNA reads as TGTGCCAGCAGTTTAGACTTCTACGAGCAGTACTTC.